This T cell receptor (beta chain) was sequenced in a study of blood T cells in healthy people across ages. General observations from the study: The unsorted PBMCs prevented any conclusive comparison of naive versus antigen-experienced cells. Changes seen in expanded clonotypes were possibly confounded by donor CMV status left unknown.

Germline V gene lookup returns CDR1 DFQATT and CDR2 SNEGSKA (reference sequence). The CDR3 contains 15 residues. Each donor was a healthy Caucasian individual from Russia, aged roughly 6 to 90. A second PCR of about 7 to 12 cycles used a sample-barcoded 5' primer and a J-beta primer mix. Any given sample supplied a minimum of 2.5 million CDR3-containing paired-end reads. Via MiXCR, TCRdb re-called the 5' RACE reads, giving one row per CDR3 protein. Here the sample spans roughly 800,000 distinct CDR3 sequences, less than 70% being singletons. Points on this clonotype: Its matching antigen is unknown.

The chain is built from TRBV20-1 and TRBJ2-1; TRBD2 aligns across 8 bases. Sequenced material: blood. This clonotype was obtained from a man aged 80 or over in good health. This CDR3 is CSKYHSGVAGNEQFF. CDR3 DNA: TGCAGCAAATACCACTCGGGGGTAGCGGGAAATGAGCAGTTCTTC.